These 15 T cell receptor beta chains came from one sample sequenced in a study of T cells in Graves' hyperthyroidism and ophthalmopathy. TCR beta CDR3 regions were amplified from RNA transcripts. Initially, a first-round RT-PCR of the TCR CDR3 employed the HTBI primer set. TCRdb processed the multiplex PCR reads anew with MiXCR; each CDR3 protein has one entry. Altogether about 540,000 distinct CDR3 sequences are present, roughly 50% being singletons, with the ten largest covering just under 8.5%. The sample consisted of peripheral blood or thyroid tissue (not recorded which). The receptors were sampled from a woman in her late teens or twenties with Graves' hyperthyroidism.

As concerns this clonotype: A junction end diverges from the germline sequence, so it may reflect a read error. This sequence joins TRBV29-1 and TRBJ1-1; 9 nucleotides agree with TRBD1. This CDR3 contains 15 residues. Germline V gene lookup returns CDR1 SQVTM and CDR2 ANQGSEA. The DNA for the CDR3 is TGTGCCAGTAGGCCTCGGGACAGGGCAAGTACTGAAGCTTTCTTT. Translating gives CASRPRDRASTEAFF.

This clonotype was seen ten or more times. This CDR3 is CATSRDRRGNHEQYF. The CDR3 DNA follows: TGTGCCACCAGCAGAGATAGGAGGGGGAACCACGAGCAGTACTTC. The rearrangement joins TRBV15 to TRBJ2-7; D tentatively reads TRBD1 or TRBD2 (6 bases each). Trimming shortened V by 0 bases and J by 5 bases, and 14 bases separated the two germline ends. Per germline, CDR1 LNHNV and CDR2 YYDKDF (reference sequence). This CDR3 contains 15 residues.

This clonotype was seen at least ten times. The rearrangement uses TRBV7-9 and TRBJ2-5; TRBD1 is a possible D gene (6 bases). CDR1 and CDR2 (germline): SEHNR, FQNEAQ (reference sequence). The V and J ends lost 5 bases and 5 bases respectively, with 15 bases between them. The CDR3 covers 14 residues. In DNA form, the CDR3 reads TGTGCCAGCAGCGCCCACGGGACATGGGAGACCCAGTACTTC. Encoded protein: CASSAHGTWETQYF.

This clonotype was found a few times. V usage is TRBV20-1 and J usage is TRBJ2-7; no clear D. The CDR3 length is 13 residues. CDR1 is DFQATT and CDR2 is SNEGSKA in the germline V gene (reference sequence). V lost 2 bases, J lost 7 bases, and 15 bases lay in between. The chain's CDR3 is CSARLGPSGEQYF. DNA of the CDR3: TGCAGTGCTAGACTAGGACCATCCGGTGAGCAGTACTTC.

In DNA, the CDR3 is TGTGCCAGTATCTCGGGGTCCGGGGTCGTTAGCTATGGCTACACCTTC. It translates to CASISGSGVVSYGYTF. The chain has TRBV19 and TRBJ1-2; no firm D call. The germline gives CDR1 LNHDA, CDR2 SQIVND (reference sequence). The germline V and J ends were trimmed by 7 bases and 4 bases, with 22 bases remaining between them. The CDR3 has 16 amino acids.

The CDR3 DNA sequence: TGCGCCAGCAGCCCTTCTAGCACAGATACGCAGTATTTT. It codes for CASSPSSTDTQYF. V and J are TRBV5-1 and TRBJ2-3; no definite D call. CDR3 length: 13 residues. Germline V gene sequence: CDR1 SGHRS, CDR2 YFSETQ. V lost 4 bases and J lost 0, with 6 bases in between.

This clonotype appeared a single time. A much larger clone differs by one base, so this may be a read error. The rearrangement uses TRBV7-9 and TRBJ1-5; D is unresolved. Germline CDR1 reads SEHNR; CDR2 reads FQNEAQ (reference sequence). There are 14 residues in the CDR3. With 9 bases removed from V and 0 bases from J, the gap between germline ends came to 12 bases. The CDR3 nucleotides read TGTGCCAGTGCCCCAGACGGTAGCAATCAGCCCCAGCATTTT. Its protein is CASAPDGSNQPQHF.

This sequence joins TRBV29-1 and TRBJ2-7; D gene ambiguous. V lost 5 bases, J lost 1 base, and 12 bases lay in between. Germline-derived CDR1 and CDR2 are SQVTM and ANQGSEA. CDR3 size: 13 residues. For the CDR3, the DNA is TGCAGCGTTAAATCCGCGAGTTCCTACGAGCAGTACTTC. This codes for CSVKSASSYEQYF.

The rearrangement links TRBV25-1 to TRBJ1-2; possibly TRBD1 for D (6 bases). Germline values: CDR1 MGHDK, CDR2 SYGVNS. Trimming took off 8 bases at V and 4 bases at J, with 14 bases between the two ends. The CDR3 has 13 residues. The CDR3: CASVTTGGYGYTF. The CDR3 nucleotides are TGTGCCAGCGTTACGACAGGTGGCTATGGCTACACCTTC.

Turning to this clonotype: As the CDR3 is not closed by the conserved phenylalanine or tryptophan, this likely results from a read error. Because the CDR3's place on the DNA is in doubt, the DNA is left out and the CDR3 is given as listed by TCRdb. V gene TRBV7-2 combines with J gene TRBJ2-7; TRBD2, the D gene given by the table, was not confirmed from the DNA. From germline, CDR1 is SGHTA and CDR2 FQGNSA. The CDR3 length equals 11 residues, ends included. The CDR3 spells CASSLRVGGTY.

This clonotype was found many times. The chain recombines TRBV29-1 with TRBJ1-1; D gene ambiguous. Trimming pared 3 bases from V and 1 base from J, leaving 6 bases between. The CDR3 runs 12 residues. Germline loops: CDR1 SQVTM, CDR2 ANQGSEA. The CDR3 loop is CSVDSGNTEAFF. The CDR3 nucleotides read TGCAGCGTTGACAGCGGGAACACTGAAGCTTTCTTT.

J is TRBJ2-7 and V is TRBV29-1; maybe TRBD2 (6 bases). Trimming shortened V by 4 bases and J by 6 bases, and 19 bases separated the two germline ends. Germline V CDR1 and CDR2: SQVTM, ANQGSEA. This CDR3 comprises 14 residues. The CDR3 DNA reads TGCAGCGTTGGTATGCCATGGTCCGGGGGCGAGCAGTACTTC. Translation gives CSVGMPWSGGEQYF.

This clonotype was found once. The rearrangement joins TRBV29-1 to TRBJ1-1, with D unclear. V lost 8 bases and J 0 bases, leaving 13 bases between the germline ends. The CDR3 runs 13 residues. CDR1 is SQVTM, CDR2 ANQGSEA, per germline. The CDR3 is CSLRRTLNTEAFF. The CDR3 DNA sequence: TGCAGCTTACGCCGGACCCTGAACACTGAAGCTTTCTTT.

This clonotype was found a few times. V and J are TRBV2 and TRBJ1-2; the D gene is possibly TRBD1 (6 bases). The CDR3 spans 15 residues. Germline assignment: CDR1 SNHLY and CDR2 FYNNEI. Trimming left V 6 bases short and J 4 bases short, with 18 bases between. The CDR3 spells CASSVKYRDSYGYTF. The CDR3 region has the DNA TGTGCCAGCAGCGTAAAATACAGGGATAGCTATGGCTACACCTTC.

This chain joins TRBV7-9 and TRBJ2-5; D perhaps matches TRBD2 (5 bases). The CDR3 spans 14 residues. V dropped 1 base and J dropped 9 bases, with 15 bases sitting between them. Germline CDR1 and CDR2: SEHNR and FQNEAQ (reference sequence). CDR3 sequence (DNA): TGTGCCAGCAGCTTAGGGACCGGGAATCAGCCCCAGTACTTC. Its protein product is CASSLGTGNQPQYF.